The 28 T cell receptor beta chains presented below share a single source sample, sequenced in a study of response to subunit inactivated influenza vaccine. TCRdb itself ran the RT-PCR reads through MiXCR, one entry per CDR3 protein. This sample has 430,000 or so distinct CDR3 sequences, with over 9.5% found just once. This specimen was PBMCs from blood, taken roughly 47 days after vaccination. These receptors came from a man aged 50 or older who received an inactivated influenza vaccine.

This clonotype was recorded a few times. The chain employs TRBV27 and TRBJ2-2; 8 nucleotides line up with TRBD1. The CDR3 runs 16 residues. With 4 bases clipped from V and 5 bases from J, the junction kept 9 bases outside the gene matches. CDR1 and CDR2 (germline): MNHEY, SMNVEV (reference sequence). CDR3 loop: CASSSIRRTGTGELFF. The CDR3 DNA reads as TGTGCCAGCAGTTCCATTCGGCGGACAGGGACCGGGGAGCTGTTTTTT.

This clonotype was seen a few times. The genes are TRBV20-1 and TRBJ2-5; maybe TRBD2 (6 bases). Trimming left V 6 bases short and J 2 bases short, with 19 bases between. Germline CDR1 is DFQATT and CDR2 is SNEGSKA (reference sequence). The CDR3 length is 15 residues. The CDR3 DNA follows: TGCAGTGCCCTCGGGGCAGCGGGTTCTCAAGAGACCCAGTACTTC. It codes for CSALGAAGSQETQYF.

There are a few counts of this clonotype. V usage is TRBV27 and J usage is TRBJ2-1, with D tentatively TRBD2 (5 bases). There are 14 residues in the CDR3. Germline CDR1 and CDR2: MNHEY and SMNVEV (reference sequence). V gave up 1 base and J gave up 2 bases, with 6 bases separating them. CDR3 DNA sequence: TGTGCCAGCAGTTTATTCGGGGCCTACAATGAGCAGTTCTTC. Protein sequence: CASSLFGAYNEQFF.

This clonotype was detected many times. The chain has TRBV5-6 and TRBJ2-3, with 8 bases lining up with TRBD2. The CDR3 is 16 amino acids. CDR1 and CDR2 from the germline V gene are SGHDT and YYEEEE. After removal of 4 bases from V and 2 bases from J, the junction contained 9 bases not matched to a gene. The CDR3 DNA reads as TGTGCCAGCAGCCCCACGGGGGGGGGCTTCACAGATACGCAGTATTTT. Its translation is CASSPTGGGFTDTQYF.

The chain employs TRBV20-1 and TRBJ2-6; no clear D. With 4 bases removed from V and 4 bases from J, the gap between germline ends came to 8 bases. This CDR3 has 13 amino acids. The V gene's germline CDR1 is DFQATT and CDR2 SNEGSKA (reference sequence). CDR3: CSAKRTGANVLTF. CDR3 sequence (DNA): TGCAGTGCTAAACGGACCGGGGCCAACGTCCTGACTTTC.

This clonotype was recorded many times. The V and J genes are TRBV12-3 or TRBV12-4 and TRBJ2-2; 9 bases map to TRBD1. The CDR3 runs to 15 residues. The trim removed 6 bases at V and 3 bases at J, leaving 5 bases unmatched. CDR3 bases: TGTGCCAGCAGGGGACAGGGCGTTGACACCGGGGAGCTGTTTTTT. Its protein is CASRGQGVDTGELFF.

The V call is TRBV6-5, the J call TRBJ2-7; D is tentatively TRBD1 or TRBD2 (5 bases each). Germline assignment: CDR1 MNHEY and CDR2 SVGAGI. V was clipped by 0 bases and J by 2 bases, with 8 bases between them. The CDR3 totals 14 residues. The CDR3: CASSYSGDTYEQYF. The DNA of the CDR3 is TGTGCCAGCAGTTACTCGGGGGATACCTACGAGCAGTACTTC.

V usage is TRBV6-4 and J usage is TRBJ2-2; no clear D gene. V was trimmed by 5 bases and J by 0 bases, leaving 13 bases between them. This CDR3 region has 16 residues. Looked up from germline, CDR1 is MRHNA and CDR2 is SNTAGT. The CDR3 coding sequence is TGTGCCAGCAGTCAAACCAGCGACACGAACACCGGGGAGCTGTTTTTT. It yields the protein CASSQTSDTNTGELFF.

This clonotype was picked up a small number of times. The chain carries TRBV20-1 and TRBJ2-1, with 11 bases lining up with TRBD1. CDR1 is DFQATT, CDR2 SNEGSKA, per germline (reference sequence). The CDR3 consists of 16 residues. Trimming cost V 5 bases and J 1 base; bases outside gene matches: 7. The CDR3 protein is CSAGGTGGRSYNEQFF. The CDR3 DNA is TGCAGTGCTGGTGGGACAGGGGGTAGGTCCTACAATGAGCAGTTCTTC.

There are a few counts of this clonotype. The genes are TRBV4-3 and TRBJ2-7; tentatively, D is TRBD1 (6 bases). The CDR3 contains 15 residues. Trimming shortened V by 0 bases and J by 0 bases, and 9 bases separated the two germline ends. Germline V gene data show CDR1 as LGHNA and CDR2 as YSLEER. The chain's CDR3 is CASSQEGQSSYEQYF. The CDR3 nucleotides are TGCGCCAGCAGCCAAGAAGGACAGAGCTCCTACGAGCAGTACTTC.

A few counts support this clonotype. CDR3 in amino acids: CSVVLADNQPQHF. The CDR3 DNA follows: TGCAGCGTTGTTCTGGCAGACAATCAGCCCCAGCATTTT. This chain links TRBV29-1 with TRBJ1-5; D is unclear. Trimming cost V 4 bases and J 3 bases, with 10 bases left between them. Germline V gives CDR1 SQVTM, CDR2 ANQGSEA. The length of the CDR3 is 13 residues.

This clonotype appeared a few times. V is TRBV20-1 and J is TRBJ2-7; 7 bases fit TRBD1. The CDR3 loop spans 13 amino acids. The germline CDR1 and CDR2 sequences are DFQATT and SNEGSKA (reference sequence). The junction had 4 bases not matched to a gene; V was cut back by 5 bases and J by 0 bases. Here the CDR3 reads CSAFTGVSYEQYF. CDR3 in DNA: TGCAGTGCTTTCACAGGGGTCTCCTACGAGCAGTACTTC.

The chain links TRBV12-3 or TRBV12-4 to TRBJ1-1; D is uncertain. V was shortened by 3 bases and J by 3 bases, with 11 bases between the two germline ends. The CDR3 extends over 14 amino acids. The CDR3 bases are TGTGCCAGCAGTTTTTTATCGGGGTACACTGAAGCTTTCTTT. Translated, it gives CASSFLSGYTEAFF.

This clonotype was detected ten times or more. The chain is built from TRBV10-3 and TRBJ2-1; 10 positions match TRBD1. The CDR3 is made up of 13 amino acids. V trimming: 7 bases; J trimming: 9 bases; junction bases outside the gene matches: 6. From germline, CDR1 is ENHRY and CDR2 SYGVKD. The CDR3 sequence: CAIISGQGGEQFF. For the CDR3, the DNA is TGTGCCATCATTTCCGGACAGGGGGGTGAGCAGTTCTTC.

This clonotype was seen many times. The chain couples TRBV5-1 to TRBJ2-4; TRBD1 matches at 7 bases. This CDR3 comprises 14 residues. Germline CDR1 is SGHRS and CDR2 is YFSETQ. The trim removed 0 bases at V and 8 bases at J, leaving 5 bases unmatched. The CDR3 DNA follows: TGCGCCAGCAGCTTGGTAGGGGGCGAGGACATTCAGTACTTC. This sequence encodes CASSLVGGEDIQYF.

The rearrangement links TRBV24-1 to TRBJ2-2, with TRBD1 identical over 7 bases. The trim removed 0 bases at V and 6 bases at J, leaving 6 bases unmatched. This CDR3 is 16 amino acids long. CDR1 KGHDR and CDR2 SFDVKD come from the germline V gene. The CDR3 DNA reads TGTGCCACCAGTGATTTGACAGGGGAGATGGCCGGGGAGCTGTTTTTT. As protein: CATSDLTGEMAGELFF.

This clonotype was detected only a few times. V usage is TRBV5-1 and J usage is TRBJ1-2, with 7 nucleotides matching TRBD1. Germline CDR1 and CDR2: SGHRS and YFSETQ. The CDR3 totals 14 residues. The ends lost 0 bases at V and 3 bases at J; junction bases unmatched: 2. CDR3 nucleotides: TGCGCCAGCAGCTTGGAGCAGGGGGACTATGGCTACACCTTC. This encodes CASSLEQGDYGYTF.

This clonotype has ten or more counts. J is TRBJ1-5 and V is TRBV5-1; 11 bases are a match to TRBD1. This CDR3 comprises 15 residues. With V trimmed by 3 bases and J by 4 bases, 3 bases remained unmatched. The V gene's germline CDR1 is SGHRS and CDR2 YFSETQ. The CDR3 loop reads CASSSGTGGNQPQHF. In nucleotides, the CDR3 is TGCGCCAGCAGCTCCGGGACAGGGGGGAATCAGCCCCAGCATTTT.

This clonotype was seen a few times. The chain carries TRBV7-8 and TRBJ2-7; D remains ambiguous. Trimming took 7 bases from V and 5 from J, leaving 15 bases between them. CDR1 is SGHVS and CDR2 is FQNEAQ in the germline V gene. The CDR3 sequence is 13 residues long. This CDR3 is CASTTVPPNEQYF. CDR3 DNA sequence: TGTGCCAGCACCACAGTCCCCCCAAACGAGCAGTACTTC. Using reference TRBV7-8 and TRBJ2-7 for the parts outside the CDR3, the full variable domain is GAGVSQSPRYKVAKRGQDVALRCDPISGHVSLFWYQQALGQGPEFLTYFQNEAQLDKSGLPSDRFFAERPEGSVSTLKIQRTQQEDSAVYLCASTTVPPNEQYFGPGTRLTVT.

This chain links TRBV5-6 with TRBJ1-4, with 9 bases matching TRBD1. Looked up from germline, CDR1 is SGHDT and CDR2 is YYEEEE. V lost 2 bases to trimming and J lost 0 bases; unmatched junction nucleotides: 8. The CDR3 sequence is 18 residues long. The chain's CDR3 is CASSFAGQGYATNEKLFF. DNA of the CDR3: TGTGCCAGCAGCTTTGCGGGACAGGGTTATGCAACTAATGAAAAACTGTTTTTT.

The sample holds a few counts of this clonotype. V gene TRBV5-5 combines with J gene TRBJ2-7; D ambiguous. There are 14 residues in the CDR3. The germline CDR1 and CDR2 sequences are SGHKS and YYEKEE (reference sequence). V was clipped by 4 bases and J by 0 bases, with 11 bases between them. This chain's CDR3 is CASSGSTHSYEQYF. The CDR3 DNA reads as TGTGCCAGCAGCGGATCGACACACTCCTACGAGCAGTACTTC. Supplemented by reference TRBV5-5 and TRBJ2-7, the full variable domain reads DAGVTQSPTHLIKTRGQQVTLRCSPISGHKSVSWYQQVLGQGPQFIFQYYEKEERGRGNFPDRFSARQFPNYSSELNVNALLLGDSALYLCASSGSTHSYEQYFGPGTRLTVT.

Here the CDR3 reads CASSYTPSGNEQFF. In DNA, the CDR3 is TGTGCCAGCAGTTATACCCCGAGTGGAAATGAGCAGTTCTTC. The rearrangement uses TRBV6-2 or TRBV6-3 and TRBJ2-1, with D unclear. Trimming cost V 3 bases and J 7 bases, with 13 bases left between them. This CDR3 has 14 residues. Germline assignment: CDR1 MNHEY and CDR2 SVGEGT.

The chain employs TRBV20-1 and TRBJ2-7, with TRBD2 matching over 15 bases. There are 16 residues in the CDR3. From germline, CDR1 is DFQATT and CDR2 SNEGSKA (reference sequence). The trim removed 6 bases at V and 6 bases at J, leaving 12 bases unmatched. The CDR3 DNA follows: TGCAGTGCCGGACTAGCGGGAGGGCCTTCTAATGGCGAGCAGTACTTC. It specifies CSAGLAGGPSNGEQYF.

This clonotype was seen only a few times. CDR3 sequence (DNA): TGTGCCAGCACCGATGTCTCTGGGGCCAACGTCCTGACTTTC. It codes for CASTDVSGANVLTF. The rearrangement links TRBV11-2 to TRBJ2-6; D gene unclear. Trimming left V 7 bases short and J 0 bases short, with 7 bases between. Germline V gene sequence: CDR1 SGHAT, CDR2 FQNNGV. The CDR3 consists of 14 residues.

This clonotype was detected only a few times. The chain is built from TRBV5-4 and TRBJ2-3, with a weak D call TRBD2 (6 bases). Trimming pared 4 bases from V and 5 bases from J, leaving 14 bases between. The CDR3 contains 14 residues. Germline loops: CDR1 SGHNT, CDR2 YYREEE (reference sequence). The CDR3 reads CASSVRGLQDTQYF. The CDR3 DNA follows: TGTGCCAGCAGCGTACGGGGGTTGCAAGATACGCAGTATTTT.

The DNA of the CDR3 is TGTGCCAGCGGGTTAACAGGGACTGGGGCCAACGTCCTGACTTTC. Translated: CASGLTGTGANVLTF. The chain uses TRBV12-3 or TRBV12-4 and TRBJ2-6, with a possible D match to TRBD1 (6 bases). The CDR3 totals 15 residues. Trimming removed 8 bases from V and 2 bases from J, with 13 bases in between.

The chain employs TRBV12-3 or TRBV12-4 and TRBJ1-4; possible D gene TRBD1, 6 bases. The V end lost 1 base, the J end lost 3 bases, and 9 bases lay between the germline ends. CDR3 size: 15 residues. CDR3 sequence reads: CASSLERGANEKLFF. The CDR3 DNA reads as TGTGCCAGCAGTTTAGAGAGGGGGGCTAATGAAAAACTGTTTTTT.

The chain uses TRBV19 and TRBJ2-4, with TRBD2 identical over 7 bases. The length of the CDR3 is 15 residues. The V gene's germline CDR1 is LNHDA and CDR2 SQIVND (reference sequence). J was trimmed by 5 bases and V by 4 bases; bases with no gene match: 8. CDR3 sequence reads: CASSNRRGYENIQYF. DNA of the CDR3: TGTGCCAGTAGTAACCGGCGGGGGTATGAAAACATTCAGTACTTC. Based on the CDR3 plus reference TRBV19 and TRBJ2-4, the full variable domain is DGGITQSPKYLFRKEGQNVTLSCEQNLNHDAMYWYRQDPGQGLRLIYYSQIVNDFQKGDIAEGYSVSREKKESFPLTVTSAQKNPTAFYLCASSNRRGYENIQYFGAGTRLSVL.